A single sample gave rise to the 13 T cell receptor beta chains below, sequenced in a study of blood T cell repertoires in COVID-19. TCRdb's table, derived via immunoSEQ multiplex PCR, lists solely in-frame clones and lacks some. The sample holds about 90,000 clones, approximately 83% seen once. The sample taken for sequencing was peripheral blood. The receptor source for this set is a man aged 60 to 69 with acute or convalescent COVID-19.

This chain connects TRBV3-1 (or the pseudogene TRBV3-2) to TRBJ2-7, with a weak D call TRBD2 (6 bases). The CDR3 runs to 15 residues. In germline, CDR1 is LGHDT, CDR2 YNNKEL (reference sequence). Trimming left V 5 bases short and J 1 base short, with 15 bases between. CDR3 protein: CASSAAGTPSYEQYF. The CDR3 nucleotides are TGTGCCAGCAGCGCCGCGGGGACCCCTTCCTACGAGCAGTACTTC.

CDR3 region: CASSESEYHYTGELFF. The CDR3, as DNA: TGTGCCAGCAGTGAATCAGAATACCATTACACCGGGGAGCTGTTTTTT. The gene calls are TRBV6-1 and TRBJ2-2; D is ambiguous. CDR3 length: 16 amino acids. The ends were cut back, 2 bases at V and 3 bases at J, with 13 bases in the middle. The germline CDR1 and CDR2 sequences are MNHNS and SASEGT.

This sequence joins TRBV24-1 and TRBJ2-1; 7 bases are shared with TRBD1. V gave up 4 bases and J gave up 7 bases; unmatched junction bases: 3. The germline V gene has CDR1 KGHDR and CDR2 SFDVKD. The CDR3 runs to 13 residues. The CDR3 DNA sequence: TGTGCCACCAGTGAGCTGACAGGGAATGAGCAGTTCTTC. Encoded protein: CATSELTGNEQFF.

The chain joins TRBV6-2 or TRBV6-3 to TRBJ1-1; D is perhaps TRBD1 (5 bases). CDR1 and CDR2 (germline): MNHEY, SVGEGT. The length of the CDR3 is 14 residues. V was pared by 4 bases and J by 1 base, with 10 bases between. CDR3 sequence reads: CASSWTLENTEAFF. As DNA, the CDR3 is TGTGCCAGCAGTTGGACACTTGAGAACACTGAAGCTTTCTTT.

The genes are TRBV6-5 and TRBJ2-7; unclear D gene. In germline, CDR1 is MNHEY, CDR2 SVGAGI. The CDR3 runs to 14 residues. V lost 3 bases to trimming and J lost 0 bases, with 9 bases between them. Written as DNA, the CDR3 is TGTGCCAGCAGTTATGAACGCGTCTCCTACGAGCAGTACTTC. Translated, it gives CASSYERVSYEQYF.

The CDR3 loop is CASSFRVQEAFF. CDR3 nucleotide sequence: TGTGCCAGCAGCTTCCGGGTTCAAGAAGCTTTCTTT. The rearrangement joins TRBV7-9 to TRBJ1-1; D unclear. The CDR3 has 12 residues. The germline V and J ends were trimmed by 3 bases and 8 bases, with 10 bases remaining between them. Per the germline V gene, CDR1 is SEHNR and CDR2 is FQNEAQ (reference sequence).

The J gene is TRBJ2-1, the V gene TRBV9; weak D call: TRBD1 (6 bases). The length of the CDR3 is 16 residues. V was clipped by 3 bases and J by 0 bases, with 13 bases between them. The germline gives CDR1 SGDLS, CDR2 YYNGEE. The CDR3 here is CASSGRRGSSYNEQFF. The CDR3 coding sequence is TGTGCCAGCAGCGGTAGAAGGGGGAGCTCCTACAATGAGCAGTTCTTC.

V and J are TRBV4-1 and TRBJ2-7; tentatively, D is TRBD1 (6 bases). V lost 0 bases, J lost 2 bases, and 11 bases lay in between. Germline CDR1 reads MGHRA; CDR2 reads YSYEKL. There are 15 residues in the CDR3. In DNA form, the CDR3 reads TGCGCCAGCAGCCAAGAATGGACAGAGGCCTACGAGCAGTACTTC. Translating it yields CASSQEWTEAYEQYF.

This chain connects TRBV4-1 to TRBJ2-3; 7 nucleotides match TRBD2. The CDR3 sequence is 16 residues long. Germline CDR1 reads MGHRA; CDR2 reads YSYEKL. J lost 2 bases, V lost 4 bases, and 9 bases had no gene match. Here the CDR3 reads CASSPAGDAPTDTQYF. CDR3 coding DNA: TGCGCCAGCAGCCCGGCGGGGGACGCACCCACAGATACGCAGTATTTT.

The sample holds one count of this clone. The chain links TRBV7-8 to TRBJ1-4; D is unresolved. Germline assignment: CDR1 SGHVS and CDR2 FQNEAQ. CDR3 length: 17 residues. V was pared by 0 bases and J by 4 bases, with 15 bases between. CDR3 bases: TGTGCCAGCAGCTTAGCGTCCTATAAGAGTTTTAATGAAAAACTGTTTTTT. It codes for CASSLASYKSFNEKLFF. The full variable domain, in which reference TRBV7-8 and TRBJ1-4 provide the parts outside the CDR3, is GAGVSQSPRYKVAKRGQDVALRCDPISGHVSLFWYQQALGQGPEFLTYFQNEAQLDKSGLPSDRFFAERPEGSVSTLKIQRTQQEDSAVYLCASSLASYKSFNEKLFFGSGTQLSVL.

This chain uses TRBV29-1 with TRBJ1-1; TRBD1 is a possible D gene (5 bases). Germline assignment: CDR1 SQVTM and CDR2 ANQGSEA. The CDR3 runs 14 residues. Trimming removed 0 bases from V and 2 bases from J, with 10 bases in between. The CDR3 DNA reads TGCAGCGTTGAAGACGGGACTATTAACACTGAAGCTTTCTTT. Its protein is CSVEDGTINTEAFF.

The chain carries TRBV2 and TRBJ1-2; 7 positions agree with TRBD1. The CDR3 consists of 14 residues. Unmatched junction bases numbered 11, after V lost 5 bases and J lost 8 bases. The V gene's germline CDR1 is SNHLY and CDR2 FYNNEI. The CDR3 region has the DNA TGTGCCAGCAGTTTTATGACAGGGATCGAGGGCTACACCTTC. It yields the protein CASSFMTGIEGYTF.

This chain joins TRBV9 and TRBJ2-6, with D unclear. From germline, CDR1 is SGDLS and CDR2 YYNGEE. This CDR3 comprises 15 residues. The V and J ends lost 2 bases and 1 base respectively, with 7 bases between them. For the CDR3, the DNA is TGTGCCAGCAGCGTCAGAGGATCTGGGGCCAACGTCCTGACTTTC. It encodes CASSVRGSGANVLTF.